This passage covers 25 T cell receptor beta chains from one sample sequenced in a study of shared clonotypes between healthy human individuals. Here immunoSEQ multiplex PCR was the method, and the copy in TCRdb shows in-frame clones only, minus some. The table lists over 1.5 million clones, 95% to 99% of them singletons. What was sequenced was naive CD4+ T cells sorted from blood. The subset is: CD45RA+ positively selected. Receptor source: a man aged 30 to 39 in good health.

This rearrangement joins TRBV29-1 to TRBJ2-1; 8 nucleotides agree with TRBD2. V was clipped by 5 bases and J by 7 bases; unmatched bases: 13. Germline lookup yields CDR1 SQVTM and CDR2 ANQGSEA. The CDR3 totals 15 residues. The CDR3 nucleotides are TGCAGCGTTCTTGGACTAGCTTGGGGAGGGAATGAGCAGTTCTTC. Protein: CSVLGLAWGGNEQFF.

V usage is TRBV2 and J usage is TRBJ2-3; perhaps TRBD1 as D (5 bases). The CDR3 length is 15 residues. Per the germline V gene, CDR1 is SNHLY and CDR2 is FYNNEI. V was shortened by 11 bases and J by 1 base, with 19 bases between the two germline ends. CDR3 bases: TGTGCCGGAAAACAGGTTCTTCTTGGCACAGATACGCAGTATTTT. Encoded protein: CAGKQVLLGTDTQYF.

The rearrangement uses TRBV27 and TRBJ2-7, with D unclear. This CDR3 spans 14 amino acids. V shed 5 bases and J shed 6 bases, with 17 bases lying between them. Germline V gene data show CDR1 as MNHEY and CDR2 as SMNVEV (reference sequence). The CDR3 DNA sequence: TGTGCCAGCAGTATAAGGACCAGCAGCCCCGAGCAGTACTTC. Translating gives CASSIRTSSPEQYF.

The rearrangement uses TRBV5-1 and TRBJ2-1; D gene ambiguous. The CDR3 spans 15 residues. The V end lost 2 bases, the J end lost 4 bases, and 13 bases lay between the germline ends. From germline, CDR1 is SGHRS and CDR2 YFSETQ. This chain's CDR3 is CASSLGILGYNEQFF. The CDR3 DNA follows: TGCGCCAGCAGCTTAGGGATTCTGGGTTACAATGAGCAGTTCTTC.

The chain is built from TRBV6-1 and TRBJ1-5, with 8 bases lining up with TRBD1. Unmatched junction bases numbered 4, after V lost 3 bases and J lost 3 bases. This CDR3 region has 15 residues. Germline CDR1 reads MNHNS; CDR2 reads SASEGT. The CDR3 sequence: CASSDPGQANQPQHF. The CDR3 DNA follows: TGTGCCAGCAGTGACCCGGGACAGGCCAATCAGCCCCAGCATTTT.

The gene calls are TRBV6-5 and TRBJ2-1; no firm D call. Germline loops: CDR1 MNHEY, CDR2 SVGAGI. This CDR3 region has 12 residues. The ends were cut back, 5 bases at V and 6 bases at J, with 8 bases in the middle. This chain's CDR3 is CASSTLGNEQFF. CDR3 DNA: TGTGCCAGCAGTACCCTTGGCAATGAGCAGTTCTTC.

This chain uses TRBV5-6 with TRBJ2-7; 12 nucleotides line up with TRBD2. The germline V gene encodes CDR1 SGHDT and CDR2 YYEEEE. CDR3 length equals 17 residues. The junction had 14 bases not matched to a gene; V was cut back by 5 bases and J by 5 bases. In DNA form, the CDR3 reads TGTGCCAGCAGTCCCAGACTAGCGGGGGTTTTGAGGGACGAGCAGTACTTC. Amino acids: CASSPRLAGVLRDEQYF.

This chain uses TRBV7-9 with TRBJ2-7; the D gene is possibly TRBD1 (5 bases). The germline V gene encodes CDR1 SEHNR and CDR2 FQNEAQ (reference sequence). V was pared by 5 bases and J by 3 bases, with 14 bases between. The CDR3 runs 14 residues. The CDR3 sequence is CASSPRDSFYEQYF. CDR3 nucleotides: TGTGCCAGCAGCCCAAGAGACAGCTTCTACGAGCAGTACTTC.

The genes are TRBV18 and TRBJ2-5; 7 bases match TRBD2. The CDR3 covers 15 residues. J lost 4 bases, V lost 4 bases, and 9 bases had no gene match. CDR1 and CDR2 (germline): KGHSH, LQKENI. The CDR3 loop reads CASSLPGLPRETQYF. CDR3 nucleotides: TGTGCCAGCTCACTCCCGGGACTACCCCGAGAGACCCAGTACTTC.

The CDR3 region is CASLLGGSNYGYTF. The DNA for the CDR3 is TGTGCCAGCCTCCTCGGGGGGTCTAACTATGGCTACACCTTC. The rearrangement joins TRBV28 to TRBJ1-2, with D possibly TRBD1 on 5 matching bases. CDR1 MDHEN and CDR2 SYDVKM come from the germline V gene. Trimming removed 8 bases at V and 0 bases at J, with 13 bases between. The CDR3 extends over 14 amino acids.

The chain joins TRBV29-1 to TRBJ2-3; D is ambiguous. In germline, CDR1 is SQVTM, CDR2 ANQGSEA. The V and J ends lost 6 bases and 2 bases respectively, with 6 bases between them. The CDR3 runs 11 residues. CDR3 DNA: TGCAGCGTCCAAGTCACAGATACGCAGTATTTT. Protein sequence: CSVQVTDTQYF.

The chain uses TRBV19 and TRBJ2-1, with 7 positions matching TRBD2. Trimming at V came to 2 bases and at J to 9 bases, leaving 7 bases not matched to a gene. Germline V gene sequence: CDR1 LNHDA, CDR2 SQIVND (reference sequence). CDR3 length equals 14 residues. As DNA, the CDR3 is TGTGCCAGTAGTATACTCCTAGGGGAGGGTGAGCAGTTCTTC. It specifies CASSILLGEGEQFF.

This chain uses TRBV5-1 with TRBJ2-3; 14 bases map to TRBD2. Germline V gene data show CDR1 as SGHRS and CDR2 as YFSETQ. The CDR3 is 20 amino acids. V trimming: 4 bases; J trimming: 6 bases; junction bases outside the gene matches: 19. The CDR3 spells CASSGKPGTSGSNRVDTQYF. CDR3 nucleotide sequence: TGCGCCAGCAGCGGGAAACCGGGGACTAGCGGGAGTAATCGAGTGGATACGCAGTATTTT. Full variable domain (outside the CDR3, taken from reference TRBV5-1 and TRBJ2-3): KAGVTQTPRYLIKTRGQQVTLSCSPISGHRSVSWYQQTPGQGLQFLFEYFSETQRNKGNFPGRFSGRQFSNSRSEMNVSTLELGDSALYLCASSGKPGTSGSNRVDTQYFGPGTRLTVL.

This sequence joins TRBV18 and TRBJ1-1; possibly TRBD1 for D (6 bases). The CDR3 is 14 amino acids. Trimming took 6 bases from V and 4 from J, leaving 15 bases between them. Germline CDR1 and CDR2: KGHSH and LQKENI. The CDR3 coding sequence is TGTGCCAGCTCTCAGAGGGGGTTCGGCACTGAAGCTTTCTTT. Protein product: CASSQRGFGTEAFF.

The genes are TRBV10-3 and TRBJ2-7, with D unclear. Germline assignment: CDR1 ENHRY and CDR2 SYGVKD. V lost 0 bases and J lost 3, with 12 bases in between. The CDR3 runs 15 residues. CDR3 residues: CAISESGRTLYEQYF. CDR3 DNA sequence: TGTGCCATCAGTGAGTCTGGCAGAACCCTCTACGAGCAGTACTTC.

The chain employs TRBV9 and TRBJ1-1; D uncertain. CDR3 length equals 13 residues. V lost 2 bases to trimming and J lost 4 bases, with 9 bases between them. Germline lookup yields CDR1 SGDLS and CDR2 YYNGEE. Here the CDR3 DNA reads TGTGCCAGCAGCGTTTACACGGGCACTGAAGCTTTCTTT. Its translation: CASSVYTGTEAFF. Supplemented by reference TRBV9 and TRBJ1-1, the full variable domain reads DSGVTQTPKHLITATGQRVTLRCSPRSGDLSVYWYQQSLDQGLQFLIQYYNGEERAKGNILERFSAQQFPDLHSELNLSSLELGDSALYFCASSVYTGTEAFFGQGTRLTVV.

V usage is TRBV11-2 and J usage is TRBJ1-4, with 8 bases that match TRBD1. J was trimmed by 7 bases and V by 2 bases; bases with no gene match: 9. The CDR3 loop spans 16 amino acids. Germline CDR1 is SGHAT and CDR2 is FQNNGV. Here the CDR3 reads CASSLWGRGRAEKLFF. CDR3 in DNA: TGTGCCAGCAGCTTATGGGGCAGGGGGCGCGCTGAAAAACTGTTTTTT.

V gene TRBV14 combines with J gene TRBJ2-3, with 7 bases matching TRBD2. The CDR3 has 18 amino acids. The junction had 16 bases not matched to a gene; V was cut back by 0 bases and J by 7 bases. Germline V CDR1 and CDR2: SGHDN, FVKESK. The CDR3 spells CASSQDPTGGVVGHTQYF. The CDR3 bases are TGTGCCAGCAGCCAAGATCCGACGGGAGGTGTCGTCGGGCATACGCAGTATTTT. The whole variable domain, remainder taken from reference TRBV14 and TRBJ2-3, is EAGVTQFPSHSVIEKGQTVTLRCDPISGHDNLYWYRRVMGKEIKFLLHFVKESKQDESGMPNNRFLAERTGGTYSTLKVQPAELEDSGVYFCASSQDPTGGVVGHTQYFGPGTRLTVL.

The chain employs TRBV10-3 and TRBJ2-3; TRBD1 agrees at 10 bases. CDR1 and CDR2 from the germline V gene are ENHRY and SYGVKD. The CDR3 loop spans 15 amino acids. The ends lost 7 bases at V and 2 bases at J; junction bases unmatched: 6. Written as DNA, the CDR3 is TGTGCCATCATGATCGGACAGGGGGACACAGATACGCAGTATTTT. Translating gives CAIMIGQGDTDTQYF.

The chain has TRBV6-1 and TRBJ2-5; 7 bases are a match to TRBD1. V dropped 1 base and J dropped 3; count of bases not matched to a gene: 5. The V gene's germline CDR1 is MNHNS and CDR2 SASEGT. The CDR3 is 15 amino acids. In nucleotides, the CDR3 is TGTGCCAGCAGTGAAGGGTGGGACAGAAAAGAGACCCAGTACTTC. Its translation: CASSEGWDRKETQYF.

V is TRBV11-2 and J is TRBJ2-5; the D gene is possibly TRBD2 (6 bases). CDR1 and CDR2 (germline): SGHAT, FQNNGV. Trimming removed 5 bases from V and 4 bases from J, with 20 bases in between. This CDR3 is built from 16 residues. This chain's CDR3 is CASSNYPGWDSETQYF. CDR3 nucleotides: TGTGCCAGCAGCAATTATCCGGGGTGGGACTCAGAGACCCAGTACTTC.

This chain joins TRBV5-1 and TRBJ2-7; tentatively, D is TRBD2 (5 bases). The CDR3 runs to 14 residues. V lost 7 bases to trimming and J lost 4 bases, with 18 bases between them. Germline CDR1 is SGHRS and CDR2 is YFSETQ. Written as DNA, the CDR3 is TGCGCCAGCCAGCGGCTGGAGGACTCGTACGAGCAGTACTTC. It translates to CASQRLEDSYEQYF.

This clone appeared a single time. V and J are TRBV7-3 and TRBJ2-7; no reliable D call. V was trimmed by 1 base and J by 3 bases, leaving 10 bases between them. Germline CDR1 is SGHTA and CDR2 is FQGTGA. The CDR3 loop spans 14 amino acids. The CDR3 nucleotides are TGTGCCAGCAGCTTAAACGGCAGAGACTACGAGCAGTACTTC. Translated: CASSLNGRDYEQYF.

J is TRBJ2-2 and V is TRBV9, with D perhaps TRBD2 (6 bases). There are 14 residues in the CDR3. Germline V gene sequence: CDR1 SGDLS, CDR2 YYNGEE. Trimming took 7 bases from V and 3 from J, leaving 13 bases between them. The CDR3 spells CASGNRGYTGELFF. CDR3 bases: TGTGCCAGCGGTAACCGGGGGTACACCGGGGAGCTGTTTTTT.

The rearrangement uses TRBV7-2 and TRBJ1-2; TRBD1 might be the D (5 bases). The CDR3 has 13 residues. CDR1 and CDR2 (germline): SGHTA, FQGNSA. The V and J ends lost 5 bases and 4 bases respectively, with 11 bases between them. The CDR3 bases are TGTGCCAGCAGCCAATGGGACGGCTATGGCTACACCTTC. It codes for CASSQWDGYGYTF.